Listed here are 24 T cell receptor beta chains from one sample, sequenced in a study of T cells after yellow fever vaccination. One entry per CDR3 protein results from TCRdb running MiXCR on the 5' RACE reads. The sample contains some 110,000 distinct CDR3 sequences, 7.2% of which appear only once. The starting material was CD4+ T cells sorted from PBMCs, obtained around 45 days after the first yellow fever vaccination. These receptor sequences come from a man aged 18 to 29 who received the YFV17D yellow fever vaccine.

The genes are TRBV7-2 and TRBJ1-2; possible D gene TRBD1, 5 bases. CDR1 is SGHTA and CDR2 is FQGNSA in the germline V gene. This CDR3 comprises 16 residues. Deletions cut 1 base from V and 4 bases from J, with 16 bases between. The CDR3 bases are TGTGCCAGCAGCTTAGTGGGGGTGGGGCCCGGCTATGGCTACACCTTC. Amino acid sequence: CASSLVGVGPGYGYTF. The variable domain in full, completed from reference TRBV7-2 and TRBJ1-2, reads GAGVSQSPSNKVTEKGKDVELRCDPISGHTALYWYRQSLGQGLEFLIYFQGNSAPDKSGLPSDRFSAERTGGSVSTLTIQRTQQEDSAVYLCASSLVGVGPGYGYTFGSGTRLTVV.

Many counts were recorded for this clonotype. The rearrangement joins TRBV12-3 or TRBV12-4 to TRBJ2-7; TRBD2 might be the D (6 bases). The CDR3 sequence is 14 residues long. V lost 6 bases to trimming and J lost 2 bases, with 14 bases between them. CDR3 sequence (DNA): TGTGCCAGCAGCCCTCGGGGGACCGCCTACGAGCAGTACTTC. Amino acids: CASSPRGTAYEQYF.

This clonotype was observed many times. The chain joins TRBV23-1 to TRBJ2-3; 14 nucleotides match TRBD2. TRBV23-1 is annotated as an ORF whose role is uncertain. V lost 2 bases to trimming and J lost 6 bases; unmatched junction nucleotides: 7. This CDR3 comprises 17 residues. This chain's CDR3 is CASSQDVGLAGADTQYF. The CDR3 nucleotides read TGCGCCAGCAGTCAAGATGTGGGACTAGCGGGAGCGGATACGCAGTATTTT.

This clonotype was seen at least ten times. CDR3 region: CASSGSGQGFGYTF. The CDR3 region has the DNA TGTGCCAGCAGCGGGTCGGGACAGGGTTTCGGCTACACCTTC. The genes are TRBV7-2 and TRBJ1-2; 9 bases are shared with TRBD1. V lost 5 bases, J lost 8 bases, and 9 bases stayed unmatched. Germline CDR1 reads SGHTA; CDR2 reads FQGNSA. The CDR3 covers 14 residues.

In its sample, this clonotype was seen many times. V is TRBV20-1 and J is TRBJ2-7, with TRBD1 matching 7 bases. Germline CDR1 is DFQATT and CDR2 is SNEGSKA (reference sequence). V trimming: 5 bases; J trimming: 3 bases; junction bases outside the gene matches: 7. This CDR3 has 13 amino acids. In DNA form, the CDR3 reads TGCAGTGCTGGCTCGCCAGGGGGCTACGAGCAGTACTTC. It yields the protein CSAGSPGGYEQYF.

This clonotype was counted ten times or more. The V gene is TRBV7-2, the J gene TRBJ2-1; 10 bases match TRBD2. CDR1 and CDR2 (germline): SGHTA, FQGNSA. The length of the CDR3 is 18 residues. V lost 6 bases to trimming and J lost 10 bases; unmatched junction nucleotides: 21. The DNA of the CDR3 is TGTGCCAGCAGACCCGCACTAGCGGGGAATTTCCAAAAGAAAGAGCAGTTCTTC. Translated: CASRPALAGNFQKKEQFF.

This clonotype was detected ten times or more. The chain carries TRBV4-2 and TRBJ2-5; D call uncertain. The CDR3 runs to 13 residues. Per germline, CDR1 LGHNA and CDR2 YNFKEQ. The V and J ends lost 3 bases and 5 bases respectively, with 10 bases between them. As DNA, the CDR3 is TGTGCCAGCAGCCAGAGTGTTGCGGAGACCCAGTACTTC. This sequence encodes CASSQSVAETQYF.

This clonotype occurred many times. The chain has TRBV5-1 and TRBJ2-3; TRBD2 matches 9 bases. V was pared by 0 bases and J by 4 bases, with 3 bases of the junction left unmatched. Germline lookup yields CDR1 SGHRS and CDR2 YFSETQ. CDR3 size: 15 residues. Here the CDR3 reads CASSLAAGGADTQYF. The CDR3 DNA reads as TGCGCCAGCAGCTTGGCCGCGGGGGGGGCAGATACGCAGTATTTT.

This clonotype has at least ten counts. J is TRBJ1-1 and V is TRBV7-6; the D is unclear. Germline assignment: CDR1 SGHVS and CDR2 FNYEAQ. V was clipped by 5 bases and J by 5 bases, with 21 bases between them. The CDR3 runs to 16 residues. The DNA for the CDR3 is TGTGCCAGCAGCGTAACTTCGTATAGATCGGGAACTGAAGCTTTCTTT. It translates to CASSVTSYRSGTEAFF.

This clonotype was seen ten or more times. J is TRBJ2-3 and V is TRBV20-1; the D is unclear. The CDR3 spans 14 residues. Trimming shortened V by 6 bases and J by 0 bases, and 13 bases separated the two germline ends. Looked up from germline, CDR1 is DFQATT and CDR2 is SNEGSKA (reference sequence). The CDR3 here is CSATRPASTDTQYF. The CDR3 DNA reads TGCAGTGCAACCAGACCGGCTAGCACAGATACGCAGTATTTT.

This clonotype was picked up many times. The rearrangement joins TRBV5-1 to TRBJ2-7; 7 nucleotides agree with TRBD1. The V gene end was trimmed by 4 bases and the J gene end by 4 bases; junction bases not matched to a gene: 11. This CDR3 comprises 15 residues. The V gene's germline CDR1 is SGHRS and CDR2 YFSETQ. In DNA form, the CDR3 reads TGCGCCAGCAGCGACGTCGCGAGGGGGCTATACGAGCAGTACGTC. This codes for CASSDVARGLYEQYV.

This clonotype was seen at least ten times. CDR3 in amino acids: CSAGRTGIETQYF. DNA of the CDR3: TGCAGTGCTGGGCGGACAGGGATCGAGACCCAGTACTTC. This chain links TRBV20-1 with TRBJ2-5; 8 bases are shared with TRBD1. J gave up 5 bases and V 5 bases, and 7 bases lay outside the gene matches. The CDR3 loop spans 13 amino acids. Germline-derived CDR1 and CDR2 are DFQATT and SNEGSKA (reference sequence).

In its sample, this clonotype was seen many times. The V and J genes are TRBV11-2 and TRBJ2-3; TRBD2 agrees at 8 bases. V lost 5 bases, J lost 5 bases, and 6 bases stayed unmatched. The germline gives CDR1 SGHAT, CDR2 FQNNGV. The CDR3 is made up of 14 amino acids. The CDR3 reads CASSIGLAVDTQYF. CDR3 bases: TGTGCCAGCAGCATAGGACTAGCAGTAGATACGCAGTATTTT.

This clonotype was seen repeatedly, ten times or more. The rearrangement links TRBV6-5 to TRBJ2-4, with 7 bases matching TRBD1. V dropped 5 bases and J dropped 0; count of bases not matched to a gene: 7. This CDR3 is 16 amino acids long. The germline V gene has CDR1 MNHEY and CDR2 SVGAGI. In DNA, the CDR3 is TGTGCCAGCAGTAGGGACAGCGGACTAGCCAAAAACATTCAGTACTTC. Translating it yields CASSRDSGLAKNIQYF.

In DNA, the CDR3 is TGTGCCAGCAGTTACTCGAACCGCGCTAGCGGGGGGGCGGGCAGCACAGATACGCAGTATTTT. Protein: CASSYSNRASGGAGSTDTQYF. The V gene is TRBV6-2 or TRBV6-3, the J gene TRBJ2-3; 12 bases agree with TRBD2. This CDR3 is built from 21 residues. Germline CDR1 is MNHEY and CDR2 is SVGEGT. With 0 bases clipped from V and 0 bases from J, the junction kept 13 bases outside the gene matches.

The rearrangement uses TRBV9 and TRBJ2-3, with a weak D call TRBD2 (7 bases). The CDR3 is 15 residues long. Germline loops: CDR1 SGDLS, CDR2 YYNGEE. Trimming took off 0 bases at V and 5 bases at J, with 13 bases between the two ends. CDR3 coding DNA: TGTGCCAGCAGCGTAGTGGGGGGGGCCGGAGATACGCAGTATTTT. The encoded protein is CASSVVGGAGDTQYF.

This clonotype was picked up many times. In DNA form, the CDR3 reads TGTGCCAGCAGTTGGACAGGGGACTATGGCTACACCTTC. This gives the protein CASSWTGDYGYTF. This rearrangement joins TRBV6-5 to TRBJ1-2; TRBD1 aligns across 9 bases. In germline, CDR1 is MNHEY, CDR2 SVGAGI. J lost 3 bases, V lost 4 bases, and 0 bases had no gene match. The length of the CDR3 is 13 residues.

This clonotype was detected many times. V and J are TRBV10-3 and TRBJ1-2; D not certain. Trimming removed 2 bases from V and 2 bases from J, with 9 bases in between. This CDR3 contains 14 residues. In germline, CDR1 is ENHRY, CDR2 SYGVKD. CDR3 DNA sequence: TGTGCCATCAGTGAGCAGAGCGGGAACTATGGCTACACCTTC. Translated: CAISEQSGNYGYTF.

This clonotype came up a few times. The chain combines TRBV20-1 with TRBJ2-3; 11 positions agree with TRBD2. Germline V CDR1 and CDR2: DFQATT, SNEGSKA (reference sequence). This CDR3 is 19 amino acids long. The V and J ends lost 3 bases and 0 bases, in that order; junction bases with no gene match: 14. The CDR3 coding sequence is TGCAGTGCTAGCGTGGCTAGCGGGGGGCAACTGACTAGCACAGATACGCAGTATTTT. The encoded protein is CSASVASGGQLTSTDTQYF.

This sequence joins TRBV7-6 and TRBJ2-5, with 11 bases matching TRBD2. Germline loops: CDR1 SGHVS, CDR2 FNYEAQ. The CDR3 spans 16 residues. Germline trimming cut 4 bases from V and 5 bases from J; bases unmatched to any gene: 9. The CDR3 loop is CASSSSGASGGETQYF. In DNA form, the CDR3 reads TGTGCCAGCAGCTCGAGCGGGGCTAGCGGGGGGGAGACCCAGTACTTC.

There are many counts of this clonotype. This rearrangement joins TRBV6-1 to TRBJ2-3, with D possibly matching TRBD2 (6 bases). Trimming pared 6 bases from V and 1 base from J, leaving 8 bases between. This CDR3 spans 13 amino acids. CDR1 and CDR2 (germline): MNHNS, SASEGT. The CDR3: CASRASGTDTQYF. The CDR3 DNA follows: TGTGCCAGCAGGGCTAGCGGCACAGATACGCAGTATTTT.

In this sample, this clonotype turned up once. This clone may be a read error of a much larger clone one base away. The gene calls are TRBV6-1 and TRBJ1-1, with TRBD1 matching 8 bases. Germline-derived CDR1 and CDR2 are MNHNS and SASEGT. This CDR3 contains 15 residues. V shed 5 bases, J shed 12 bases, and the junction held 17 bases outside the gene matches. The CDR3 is CASSPPGQAIRGSFF. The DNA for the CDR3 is TGTGCCAGCAGTCCCCCGGGACAGGCGATCAGGGGATCTTTCTTT.

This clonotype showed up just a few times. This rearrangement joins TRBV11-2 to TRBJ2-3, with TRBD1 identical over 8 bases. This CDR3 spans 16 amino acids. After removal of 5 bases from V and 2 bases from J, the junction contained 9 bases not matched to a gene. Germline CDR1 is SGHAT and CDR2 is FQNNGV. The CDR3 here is CASSDRQGPITDTQYF. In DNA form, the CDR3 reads TGTGCCAGCAGCGATCGACAGGGGCCGATCACAGATACGCAGTATTTT.

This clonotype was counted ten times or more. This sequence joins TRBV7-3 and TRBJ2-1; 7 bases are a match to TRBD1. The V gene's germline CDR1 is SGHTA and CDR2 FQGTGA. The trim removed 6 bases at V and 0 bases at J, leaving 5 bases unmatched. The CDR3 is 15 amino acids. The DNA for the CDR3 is TGTGCCAGCAGACCAACAGGGGACTCCTACAATGAGCAGTTCTTC. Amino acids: CASRPTGDSYNEQFF.